These 8 T cell receptor beta chains were sequenced from one sample in a study of identifying expanded T cells in peripheral blood. TCRdb keeps only in-frame clones here, not all; method: immunoSEQ multiplex PCR. The table records about 86,000 clones, 80% to 90% of them present only once. The sequencing input was blood. These receptors were taken from a person aged 18 to 70 in good health.

The chain joins TRBV25-1 to TRBJ2-5; D unresolved. Germline lookup yields CDR1 MGHDK and CDR2 SYGVNS. The CDR3 spans 15 residues. Deletions cut 0 bases from V and 4 bases from J, with 12 bases between. The CDR3 DNA is TGTGCCAGCAGTGAATATGAAGGGTTCCCAGAGACCCAGTACTTC. This sequence encodes CASSEYEGFPETQYF.

A single count supports this clone. The chain uses TRBV10-2 and TRBJ1-1; D is unclear. The CDR3 has 11 amino acids. The germline CDR1 and CDR2 sequences are WSHSY and SAAADI. Trimming removed 6 bases from V and 0 bases from J, with 2 bases in between. CDR3 residues: CASRVNTEAFF. The CDR3 DNA follows: TGCGCCAGCAGAGTGAACACTGAAGCTTTCTTT.

The rearrangement uses TRBV5-5 and TRBJ2-1; D is undetermined. Trimming pared 1 base from V and 0 bases from J, leaving 14 bases between. The CDR3 covers 17 residues. In germline, CDR1 is SGHKS, CDR2 YYEKEE (reference sequence). The CDR3 DNA sequence: TGTGCCAGCAGCTTGTTAGCCAGCCGGAGCTCCTACAATGAGCAGTTCTTC. Protein sequence: CASSLLASRSSYNEQFF.

The V gene is TRBV6-1, the J gene TRBJ1-1; D ambiguous. Trimming removed 7 bases from V and 8 bases from J, with 17 bases in between. Looked up from germline, CDR1 is MNHNS and CDR2 is SASEGT. CDR3 length: 13 residues. Written as DNA, the CDR3 is TGTGCCAGCACTCTAACGGTTTTTCCCGAAGCTTTCTTT. This translates into CASTLTVFPEAFF.

The gene calls are TRBV10-3 and TRBJ1-2; possible D gene TRBD1, 5 bases. Trimming stripped 7 bases from V and 1 base from J, with 13 bases between. Per germline, CDR1 ENHRY and CDR2 SYGVKD. This CDR3 spans 14 amino acids. Here the CDR3 reads CAINSGTVNYGYTF. The CDR3 coding sequence is TGTGCCATCAATTCCGGGACGGTTAACTATGGCTACACCTTC.

The chain couples TRBV4-3 to TRBJ1-4; possible D gene TRBD1, 6 bases. Looked up from germline, CDR1 is LGHNA and CDR2 is YSLEER. The CDR3 runs 15 residues. V lost 3 bases and J lost 5, with 13 bases in between. Written as DNA, the CDR3 is TGCGCCAGCAGCCAGGAGAATAGGGGGAATGAAAAACTGTTTTTT. This gives the protein CASSQENRGNEKLFF.

This chain joins TRBV6-5 and TRBJ1-2; D is ambiguous. Germline lookup yields CDR1 MNHEY and CDR2 SVGAGI. Trimming took off 3 bases at V and 4 bases at J, with 9 bases between the two ends. The CDR3 has 13 amino acids. DNA of the CDR3: TGTGCCAGCAGTTATGTGGGAAGCTATGGCTACACCTTC. Amino acids: CASSYVGSYGYTF.

The chain employs TRBV29-1 and TRBJ1-1; D gene uncertain. V lost 6 bases and J lost 6, with 14 bases in between. Germline CDR1 and CDR2: SQVTM and ANQGSEA. The CDR3 runs to 12 residues. This CDR3 is CSVYTMGSEAFF. The CDR3 region has the DNA TGCAGCGTCTACACCATGGGCTCTGAAGCTTTCTTT.